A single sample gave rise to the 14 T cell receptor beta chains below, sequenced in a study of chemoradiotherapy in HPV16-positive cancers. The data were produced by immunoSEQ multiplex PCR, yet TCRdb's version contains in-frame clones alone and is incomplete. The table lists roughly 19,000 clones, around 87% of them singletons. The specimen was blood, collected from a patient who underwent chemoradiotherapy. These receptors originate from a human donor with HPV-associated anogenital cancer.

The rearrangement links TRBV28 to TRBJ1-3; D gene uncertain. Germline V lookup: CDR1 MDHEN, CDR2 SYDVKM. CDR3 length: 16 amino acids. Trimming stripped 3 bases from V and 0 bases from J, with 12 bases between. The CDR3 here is CASSFVRSSSGNTIYF. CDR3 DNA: TGTGCCAGCAGTTTCGTCCGATCTTCCTCTGGAAACACCATATATTTT. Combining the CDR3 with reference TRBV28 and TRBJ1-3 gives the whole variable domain DVKVTQSSRYLVKRTGEKVFLECVQDMDHENMFWYRQDPGLGLRLIYFSYDVKMKEKGDIPEGYSVSREKKERFSLILESASTNQTSMYLCASSFVRSSSGNTIYFGEGSWLTVV.

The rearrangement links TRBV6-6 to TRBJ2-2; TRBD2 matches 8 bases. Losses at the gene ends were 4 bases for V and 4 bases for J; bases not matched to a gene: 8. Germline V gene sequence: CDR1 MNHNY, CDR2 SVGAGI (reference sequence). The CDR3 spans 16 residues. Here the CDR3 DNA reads TGTGCCAGCAGTTTCCGGGGGGGGCAGAGCACCGGGGAGCTGTTTTTT. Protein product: CASSFRGGQSTGELFF.

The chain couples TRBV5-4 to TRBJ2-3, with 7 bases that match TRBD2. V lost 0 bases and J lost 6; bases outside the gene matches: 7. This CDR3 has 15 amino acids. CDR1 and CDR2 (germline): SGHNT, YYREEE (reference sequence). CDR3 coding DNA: TGTGCCAGCAGCTTGGGGGCGGGGGTCGTGGATACGCAGTATTTT. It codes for CASSLGAGVVDTQYF.

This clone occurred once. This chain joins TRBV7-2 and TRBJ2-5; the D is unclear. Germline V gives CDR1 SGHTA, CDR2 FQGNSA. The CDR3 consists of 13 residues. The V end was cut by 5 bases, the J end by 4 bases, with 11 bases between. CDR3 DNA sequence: TGTGCCAGCAGCCCACAGAGAGGAGAGACCCAGTACTTC. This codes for CASSPQRGETQYF.

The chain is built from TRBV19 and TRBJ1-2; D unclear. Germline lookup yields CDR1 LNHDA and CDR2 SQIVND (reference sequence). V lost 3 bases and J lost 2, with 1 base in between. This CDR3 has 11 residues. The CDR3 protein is CASSMNYGYTF. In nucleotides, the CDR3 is TGTGCCAGTAGTATGAACTATGGCTACACCTTC.

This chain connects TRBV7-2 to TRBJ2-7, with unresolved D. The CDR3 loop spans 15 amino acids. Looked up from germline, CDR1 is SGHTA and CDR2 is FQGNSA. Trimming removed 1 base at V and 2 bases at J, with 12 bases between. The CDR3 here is CASSLVSHGPYEQYF. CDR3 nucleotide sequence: TGTGCCAGCAGCTTAGTTTCCCACGGGCCCTACGAGCAGTACTTC. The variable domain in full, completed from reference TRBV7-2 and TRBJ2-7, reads GAGVSQSPSNKVTEKGKDVELRCDPISGHTALYWYRQSLGQGLEFLIYFQGNSAPDKSGLPSDRFSAERTGGSVSTLTIQRTQQEDSAVYLCASSLVSHGPYEQYFGPGTRLTVT.

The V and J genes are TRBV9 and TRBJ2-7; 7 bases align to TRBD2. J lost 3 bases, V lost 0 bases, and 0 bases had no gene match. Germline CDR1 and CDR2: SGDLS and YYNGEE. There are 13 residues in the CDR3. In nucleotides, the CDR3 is TGTGCCAGCAGCGTAGGGGACTACTACGAGCAGTACTTC. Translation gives CASSVGDYYEQYF.

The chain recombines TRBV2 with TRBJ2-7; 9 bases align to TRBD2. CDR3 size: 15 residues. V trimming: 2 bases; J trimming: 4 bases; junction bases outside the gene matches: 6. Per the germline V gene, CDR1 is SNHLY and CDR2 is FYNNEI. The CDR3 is CASSEQRGDWYEQYF. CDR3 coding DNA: TGTGCCAGCAGTGAACAGCGGGGGGATTGGTACGAGCAGTACTTC.

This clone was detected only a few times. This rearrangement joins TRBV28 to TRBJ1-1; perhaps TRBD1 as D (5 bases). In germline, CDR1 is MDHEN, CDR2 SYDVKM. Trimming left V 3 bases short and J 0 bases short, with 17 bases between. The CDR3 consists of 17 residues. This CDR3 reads CASSFRVKGLMNTEAFF. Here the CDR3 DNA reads TGTGCCAGCAGTTTTCGGGTCAAGGGGTTGATGAACACTGAAGCTTTCTTT.

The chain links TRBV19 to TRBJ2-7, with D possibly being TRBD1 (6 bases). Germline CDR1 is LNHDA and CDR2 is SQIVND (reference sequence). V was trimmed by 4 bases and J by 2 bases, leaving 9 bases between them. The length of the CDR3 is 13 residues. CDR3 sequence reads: CASSNPGAYEQYF. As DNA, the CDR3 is TGTGCCAGTAGTAATCCAGGGGCCTACGAGCAGTACTTC.

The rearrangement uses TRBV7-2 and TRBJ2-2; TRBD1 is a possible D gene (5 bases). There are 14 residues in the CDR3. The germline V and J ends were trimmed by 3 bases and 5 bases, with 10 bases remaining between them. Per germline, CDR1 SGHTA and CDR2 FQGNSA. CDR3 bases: TGTGCCAGCAGCTTTCTACGACAGACCGGGGAGCTGTTTTTT. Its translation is CASSFLRQTGELFF.

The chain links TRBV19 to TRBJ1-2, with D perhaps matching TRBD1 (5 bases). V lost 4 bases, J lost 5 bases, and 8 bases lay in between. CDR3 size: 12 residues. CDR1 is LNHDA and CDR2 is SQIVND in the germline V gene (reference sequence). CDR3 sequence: CASSSSGYGYTF. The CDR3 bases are TGTGCCAGTAGTAGCTCAGGGTATGGCTACACCTTC.

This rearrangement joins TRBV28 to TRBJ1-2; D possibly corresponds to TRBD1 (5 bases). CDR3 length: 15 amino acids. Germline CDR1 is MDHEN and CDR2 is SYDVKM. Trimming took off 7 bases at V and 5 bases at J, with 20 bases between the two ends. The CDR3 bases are TGTGCCAGCAACTTGGGAGGGGCAGTGGGTTATGGCTACACCTTC. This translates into CASNLGGAVGYGYTF.

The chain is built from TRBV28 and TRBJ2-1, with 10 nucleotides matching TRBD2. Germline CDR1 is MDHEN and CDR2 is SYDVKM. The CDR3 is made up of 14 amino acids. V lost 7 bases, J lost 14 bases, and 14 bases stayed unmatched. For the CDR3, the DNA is TGTGCCAGCACCGAAGGGCTAGCGGGAGCAAGGGAGTTCTTC. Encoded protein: CASTEGLAGAREFF. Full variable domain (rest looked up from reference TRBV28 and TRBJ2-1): DVKVTQSSRYLVKRTGEKVFLECVQDMDHENMFWYRQDPGLGLRLIYFSYDVKMKEKGDIPEGYSVSREKKERFSLILESASTNQTSMYLCASTEGLAGAREFFGPGTRLTVL.